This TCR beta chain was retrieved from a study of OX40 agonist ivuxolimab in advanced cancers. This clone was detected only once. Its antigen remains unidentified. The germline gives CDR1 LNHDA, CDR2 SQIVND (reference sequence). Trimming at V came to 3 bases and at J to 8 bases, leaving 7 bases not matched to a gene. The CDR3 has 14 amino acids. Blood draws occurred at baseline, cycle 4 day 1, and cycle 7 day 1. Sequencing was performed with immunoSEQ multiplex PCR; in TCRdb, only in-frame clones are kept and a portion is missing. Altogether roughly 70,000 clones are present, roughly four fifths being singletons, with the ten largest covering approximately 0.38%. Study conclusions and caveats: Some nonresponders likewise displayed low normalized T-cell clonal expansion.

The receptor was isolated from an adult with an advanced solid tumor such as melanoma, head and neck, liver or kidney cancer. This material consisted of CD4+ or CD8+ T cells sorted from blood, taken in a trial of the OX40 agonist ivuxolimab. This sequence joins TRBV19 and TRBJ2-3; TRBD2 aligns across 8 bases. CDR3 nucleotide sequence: TGTGCCAGTAGTATCGGGACTAGTCTAGCTACGCAGTATTTT. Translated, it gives CASSIGTSLATQYF.